The TCR beta chain under discussion was sequenced for a study of cytomegalovirus exposure and HLA in healthy donors (TCRdb year 2017). About the investigation overall: An earlier analysis of roughly 500 of the donors reported about 290 Gb of sequence data and 117 million unique TCR beta sequences from 150 million to 200 million T cells. An early release that covered about 600 HLA-typed donors contained about 290 gigabases of sequencing data and some 87 million unique TCR sequences. Of the roughly 410 genotyped donors, 81% were placed in the genetic ancestry cluster associated with self-reported Caucasian donors. The study aimed to test whether signatures of past pathogen exposure could be identified by cataloging public T cell receptors. The T cell repertoires of several hundred subjects were profiled by immunosequencing and related to cytomegalovirus serostatus. Along with the approximately 600-subject first cohort, a separate validation cohort of over a hundred different subjects was used. To predict cytomegalovirus infection status, the study combined high-throughput TCR immunosequencing, statistical association of individual TCRs with disease status, and machine learning. To study patterns of TCR occurrence, a later analysis re-analyzed previously published TCR beta repertoires from around 660 donors and added high-resolution HLA genotyping. Rather than drawing on any new phenotypic data, the later analysis identified candidate immune exposures from TCR beta sequences and the way those sequences occurred across donors. In an earlier analysis of roughly 540 of the donors, high-throughput TCR beta sequencing was used to judge whether each TCR beta V gene segment behaved as functional or pseudogenic. Alongside the repertoire data, information on donor age, sex, ethnicity and CMV serostatus was compiled. A later genetic analysis took genome-wide SNP genotypes for about three fifths of the 666 donors and used that subset as a discovery cohort. Every discovery cohort repertoire had been produced on one sequencing platform. Both class I and class II loci were covered by HLA typing, at four-digit resolution. Typing coverage varied by locus: roughly 620-640 donors for A, B, C, DRB1 and DQB1; approximately 500 for DQA1; about 600 for DPA1; about 450 for DPB1. About five DR-DQ haplotypes were handled as single units for association and clustering, since linkage in the cohort was strong. Among around 400 genotyped donors of the cohort, an average of approximately 240,000 unique TCR beta nucleotide sequences were sequenced per donor, 15% to 20% of them non-productive.

To prepare the library, the immunoSEQ multiplex PCR assay was applied. For the multiplex PCR, a mixture combining 60 forward primers for TCR Vbeta segments and 13 reverse primers for TCR Jbeta segments was used. A multiplex PCR assay on genomic DNA amplified the CDR3 region of rearranged TCR beta genes. On the Illumina HiSeq System, the amplified TCR beta libraries were sequenced as 87-base-pair reads. As for the authors' bioinformatics: A later analysis counted about 80 million unique TCR beta chains across the 550 to 800 repertoires, and approximately 11 million of these chains were shared by at least two donors. Raw reads were error-corrected and collapsed into unique sequences with a nearest-neighbor algorithm that merged closely related sequences to remove PCR and sequencing errors. V, D and J gene segments were assigned by aligning CDR3 sequences to IMGT reference sequences. For a sequence to be retained, at least a six-nucleotide match to both a V gene segment and a J gene segment was required. A rearrangement was called productive if the CDR3 had no stop codons and remained in frame with V and J, and every other rearrangement was called non-productive. Following IMGT convention, CDR3 was defined as the stretch from the second conserved V-encoded cysteine up to the conserved J-encoded phenylalanine. The earlier analysis of 550 to 650 of the donors excluded any sequence lacking an unambiguous match to a single V gene segment. An earlier analysis of about 590 of the donors classified V segments as functional when productive rearrangements were above 56.7% and as segregating when the standard deviation between donors was above 5%. A statistical classification framework was developed to diagnose cytomegalovirus status using the catalog of TCR beta chain sequences. V and J gene assignment, in a later analysis, came from comparing TCR nucleotide sequences with IMGT/GENE-DB human TR gene sequences. Using the TCRdist pipeline, a later analysis assigned CDR3 sequences along with most-parsimonious VDJ recombination scenarios. In a later analysis, each TCR beta chain was defined by its CDR3 amino acid sequence together with its V-gene family, and reads lacking a unique V-gene family were excluded. In a later analysis, 450 to 600 highly shared, low-generation-probability nucleotide sequences were removed to address suspected cross-contamination and a sequencing artifact. In a later analysis, a clonal expansion index for each public chain was calculated from normalized within-repertoire ranks of inferred template counts. A later analysis computed generation probabilities with a VDJ recombination model fitted to out-of-frame rearrangements, and checked the results against IGoR. In a later analysis, TCR-TCR, TCR-HLA and TCR-CMV co-occurrence was scored with hypergeometric tests, and a repertoire-size bias correction was applied to TCR pairs. False discovery rates were estimated in a later analysis by permuting HLA or CMV assignments 20 times. A later analysis grouped co-occurring TCRs with DBSCAN, adding TCRdist sequence similarity when clustering within HLA-allele-positive subsets. Co-occurrence clustering excluded repertoires with fewer than 30,000 or more than 120,000 public chains, plus five with anomalous nucleotide sharing. TCRdb re-hosts the immuneACCESS table, in-frame sequences only. Its copies lack some clones; in the studies checked, an unresolved V gene accounts for under half of them, and the cause for the rest is not known. Clone size and the V and J calls come from that table; the DNA yielded D and trimming. The table for this sample shows around 100,000 clones. The ten most abundant clones make up 3.7% of the sample.

Study-wide findings and limitations: A few of the identified cytomegalovirus-associated TCR beta chains were confirmed in vitro to be specific for cytomegalovirus antigens. Linkage disequilibrium might explain the correlated functional status among segregating V segments, but an unknown experimental factor could not be excluded. A further reported finding was that TCR beta sequences accurately predicted the HLA-A and HLA-B alleles for most subjects in the first cohort. In a later analysis, most CMV-associated TCR beta chains were found to appear HLA-restricted, with HLA associations seemingly driven largely by CMV exposure. In a later analysis, several top co-occurrence clusters were reported to appear linked to parvovirus B19, influenza, CMV and Epstein-Barr virus. In an earlier analysis of around 500 of the donors, most TCR beta V segments appeared in productive rearrangements about 90% or about 30% of the time, broadly matching IMGT annotations. A later analysis found that TCR association rates varied across HLA loci, with DRB1 alleles showing the most associated TCRs and HLA-C alleles the fewest. Across donors, most TCR sequences were observed very rarely, whereas some public TCRs were present in many individuals. According to the authors, the approach could potentially be generalized to other disease states and immunological phenotypes. CMV serostatus was the only immune exposure information available for the cohort. In a later analysis, HLA-associated TCR beta chains were found to be more clonally expanded and to have lower generation probabilities than equally common non-associated chains. Roughly uniform sequencing depth across donors was assumed in presence/absence analyses, although this assumption may not hold. In a later genetic analysis, a missense DCLRE1C variant was associated with V-gene and J-gene trimming of TCR beta chains, and the association was replicated in an independent cohort. At a false discovery rate of 0.05, a later analysis linked about 16,000 TCR beta sequences to specific HLA alleles. The earlier analysis of a few hundred of the donors excluded approximately 17 rarely observed V segments, including chromosome 9 orphons, because counts were too low. Only TCR beta chains were sequenced in this cohort, and the absence of alpha or paired-chain data limited detectable features. In a later genetic analysis, fewer N-insertions in productive TCRs were reported among donors in an Asian-associated ancestry cluster than the 666-donor mean. Because HLA typing was unavailable for some donors at each locus, only the typed subset was used in association tests. The study listed 150 to 200 TCR beta chains as associated with cytomegalovirus. A group of highly shared sequence variants was considered likely to be a technical artifact of the sequencing pipeline. When HLA alleles, especially DR and DQ, strongly co-occurred, TCR associations were difficult to assign to individual alleles. Some IMGT-functional V segments, including TRBV6-2 and TRBV6-3, could not be distinguished by the 87-base-pair reads and were therefore excluded. The classifier was reported to diagnose cytomegalovirus status with high specificity and sensitivity in both the original cohort and the validation cohort.

From a lookup of the germline V gene, CDR1 and CDR2 are SNHLY and FYNNEI. V is clipped by 4 bases and J by 8 bases, and the sequence between their germline boundaries is 14 bases long. The CDR3 spans 13 residues, from the cysteine through the phenylalanine. Only the CDR3 DNA is retained, 39 bases long and in frame from the first base. The cohort comprised hundreds of healthy bone marrow donors. Cohort members were all nominally healthy when sampled, although unrecorded immune exposures were likely present. The donor was CMV seronegative and belonged to the group of under 400 seronegative cohort members. A peripheral blood sample was collected from each donor, and TCR beta sequencing was performed on peripheral blood mononuclear cells. Genomic DNA was extracted from the blood cell samples with the Qiagen DNeasy Blood Extraction Kit. As concerns this clone: This receptor's antigen is unknown.

The chain joins TRBV2 to TRBJ1-2; matching of 5 bases hints at TRBD1 as the D gene. Sequencing was done on a sample of PBMCs. This receptor was taken from a man aged 25 to 45 in good health and CMV-seronegative. This receptor has the CDR3 CASSGQTLGGYTF. The DNA is as follows: TGTGCCAGCAGTGGACAGACTCTCGGCGGCTACACCTTC.